This section outlines one T cell receptor beta chain sequence together with its context. Its matching antigen is unknown. The sequencing template was cDNA reverse transcribed from extracted RNA. Generated by immunoSEQ multiplex PCR, the TCRdb table keeps only in-frame clones and is missing some. The sample holds approximately 82,000 clones, roughly half seen once. Collection of lesional scalp punch biopsies and peripheral blood was performed in alopecia areata patients. T lymphocytes (CD4+ and CD8+) were sorted from PBMCs. The entry originates in a study of CD8+ T cells in alopecia areata. Study observations and caveats: Patients shared TCRs less clearly than mice did, possibly owing to HLA. Lesional scalp displayed greater clonality than normal scalp, most notably in alopecia totalis/universalis.

The sequenced sample was NKG2D-high CD8+ T cells sorted from blood. The source is a human donor with alopecia areata.

The CDR3 DNA sequence: TGCGCCAGCAGCCAAGATTACCTTGGAAACACCATATATTTT. The encoded protein is CASSQDYLGNTIYF. The chain combines TRBV4-1 with TRBJ1-3; D is unclear. There are 14 residues in the CDR3. Germline V gene data show CDR1 as MGHRA and CDR2 as YSYEKL. Trimming left V 0 bases short and J 3 bases short, with 6 bases between.